One and the same sample provided the 23 T cell receptor beta chains below, sequenced in a study of Graves' ophthalmopathy and Graves' hyperthyroidism. The TCR beta CDR3 regions underwent amplification from RNA transcripts. A first-round RT-PCR used HTBI primers, followed by a second-round multiplex PCR. MiXCR, applied by TCRdb to the multiplex PCR reads, yields one record per CDR3 protein. The table lists over a million distinct CDR3 sequences, approximately 35% of them singletons. Input material: peripheral blood or thyroid tissue (not recorded which). The receptors were sampled from an adult man with Graves' hyperthyroidism.

The rearrangement joins TRBV10-3 to TRBJ1-1; D may be TRBD1 (5 bases). In germline, CDR1 is ENHRY, CDR2 SYGVKD. The CDR3 consists of 13 residues. The V end lost 10 bases, the J end lost 3 bases, and 15 bases lay between the germline ends. Written as DNA, the CDR3 is TGTGCCACTGGGGCGAGGGAGCACACTGAAGCTTTCTTT. This sequence encodes CATGAREHTEAFF.

This clonotype was seen a handful of times. V gene TRBV6-5 combines with J gene TRBJ1-4; D is perhaps TRBD1 (5 bases). V shed 5 bases and J shed 3 bases, with 13 bases lying between them. There are 15 residues in the CDR3. In germline, CDR1 is MNHEY, CDR2 SVGAGI. This CDR3 is CASSAQGFANEKLFF. CDR3 sequence (DNA): TGTGCCAGCAGTGCCCAGGGTTTTGCTAATGAAAAACTGTTTTTT.

The V call is TRBV10-3, the J call TRBJ1-3, with TRBD1 matching 8 bases. The CDR3 totals 16 residues. The junction had 6 bases not matched to a gene; V was cut back by 5 bases and J by 0 bases. From germline, CDR1 is ENHRY and CDR2 SYGVKD. The CDR3 spells CAISSTTGGSGNTIYF. CDR3 bases: TGTGCCATCAGTAGCACCACAGGGGGCTCTGGAAACACCATATATTTT.

A single count supports this clonotype. The rearrangement links TRBV7-6 to TRBJ2-5; no definite D call. Germline CDR1 SGHVS, CDR2 FNYEAQ. The CDR3 loop spans 15 amino acids. Trimming took 0 bases from V and 1 from J, leaving 9 bases between them. The CDR3 DNA follows: TGTGCCAGCAGCTTAGCGTGCTCACCCCAAGAGACCCAGTACTTC. It codes for CASSLACSPQETQYF.

The chain recombines TRBV15 with TRBJ1-5, with 7 positions matching TRBD1. The germline CDR1 and CDR2 sequences are LNHNV and YYDKDF (reference sequence). The CDR3 covers 20 residues. V shed 1 base, J shed 6 bases, and the junction held 21 bases outside the gene matches. CDR3 in amino acids: CATSRVLKTGSYTLTQPQHF. The CDR3 DNA reads TGTGCCACCAGCAGAGTGCTGAAGACAGGGAGTTACACCTTAACTCAGCCCCAGCATTTT.

This clonotype was counted between two and nine times. Here the CDR3 reads CASSLGDGPRTQYF. The CDR3 region has the DNA TGCGCCAGCAGCTTGGGAGACGGGCCCAGGACCCAGTACTTC. This rearrangement joins TRBV5-1 to TRBJ2-5; D is unclear. Germline CDR1 SGHRS, CDR2 YFSETQ. CDR3 size: 14 residues. Trimming pared 0 bases from V and 7 bases from J, leaving 13 bases between.

The chain is built from TRBV6-5 and TRBJ2-6; a weak D match, TRBD1 (6 bases). V lost 6 bases to trimming and J lost 5 bases, with 11 bases between them. The CDR3 loop spans 14 amino acids. Germline-derived CDR1 and CDR2 are MNHEY and SVGAGI. For the CDR3, the DNA is TGTGCCAGCAGCCGAAGGGACAGGGCCAACGTCCTGACTTTC. It is translated as CASSRRDRANVLTF.

This clonotype has a count of ten or more. The V call is TRBV7-2, the J call TRBJ1-2; D call uncertain. The germline V and J ends were trimmed by 2 bases and 0 bases, with 13 bases remaining between them. Germline CDR1 SGHTA, CDR2 FQGNSA. This CDR3 has 16 residues. The CDR3 here is CASSLYEPEANYGYTF. CDR3 in DNA: TGTGCCAGCAGCTTATACGAGCCCGAAGCTAACTATGGCTACACCTTC.

This clonotype came up many times. The chain couples TRBV27 to TRBJ2-5, with D possibly matching TRBD2 (6 bases). This CDR3 spans 14 amino acids. CDR1 is MNHEY and CDR2 is SMNVEV in the germline V gene (reference sequence). Trimming shortened V by 6 bases and J by 3 bases, and 14 bases separated the two germline ends. The CDR3 region is CASRSRGWEETQYF. Written as DNA, the CDR3 is TGTGCCAGCAGATCGCGGGGTTGGGAAGAGACCCAGTACTTC.

This clonotype was observed once. Since a much larger clone is just one base distant, this may be a read error. The chain recombines TRBV20-1 with TRBJ1-5; D gene ambiguous. There are 15 residues in the CDR3. With 0 bases removed from V and 3 bases from J, the gap between germline ends came to 12 bases. CDR1 is DFQATT and CDR2 is SNEGSKA in the germline V gene (reference sequence). CDR3 in DNA: TGCAGTGCTAGAGATCCCCCCTTCCCCAATCAGCCCCAGCATTTT. It is translated as CSARDPPFPNQPQHF.

The DNA for the CDR3 is TGCAGCGTTGAAACTAGGGACAGGGGCTTTTATGGCTACACCTTC. It specifies CSVETRDRGFYGYTF. This chain connects TRBV29-1 to TRBJ1-2, with 10 nucleotides matching TRBD1. This CDR3 spans 15 amino acids. Germline-derived CDR1 and CDR2 are SQVTM and ANQGSEA. J was trimmed by 5 bases and V by 2 bases; bases with no gene match: 8.

About this clonotype itself: Just one base apart from a much larger clone, this may be a read error. V and J are TRBV20-1 and TRBJ1-1; 7 positions match TRBD1. The CDR3 extends over 17 amino acids. With V trimmed by 0 bases and J by 12 bases, 22 bases remained unmatched. The germline gives CDR1 DFQATT, CDR2 SNEGSKA (reference sequence). CDR3 loop: CSARDAVGHSAGGKTFF. DNA for the CDR3: TGCAGTGCTAGAGATGCGGTCGGACACTCTGCAGGGGGGAAAACTTTCTTT.

Only a few counts were recorded for this clonotype. At one boundary the junction diverges from the germline segment, which might be a read error. This chain links TRBV10-3 with TRBJ1-5; D is undetermined. CDR3 size: 14 residues. Germline CDR1 ENHRY, CDR2 SYGVKD. This CDR3 reads CASSDAGTDQPQHF. The CDR3 region has the DNA TGTGCCAGCAGTGACGCGGGCACCGATCAGCCCCAGCATTTT.

This clonotype was recorded a few times. The V call is TRBV4-3, the J call TRBJ2-7, with 7 bases aligning to TRBD1. CDR3 length equals 15 residues. The junction had 8 bases not matched to a gene; V was cut back by 2 bases and J by 4 bases. In germline, CDR1 is LGHNA, CDR2 YSLEER. The CDR3, as DNA: TGCGCCAGCAGCCAATATCCGGGACAGATATACGAGCAGTACTTC. Translated, it gives CASSQYPGQIYEQYF.

The V call is TRBV29-1, the J call TRBJ2-7; 9 nucleotides align to TRBD1. The germline V gene encodes CDR1 SQVTM and CDR2 ANQGSEA. CDR3 length: 14 residues. V was pared by 1 base and J by 2 bases, with 3 bases of the junction left unmatched. CDR3 in amino acids: CSVEVGTGPYEQYF. CDR3 coding DNA: TGCAGCGTTGAAGTGGGGACAGGGCCCTACGAGCAGTACTTC.

This clonotype has ten or more counts. This chain connects TRBV9 to TRBJ2-2, with a possible D match to TRBD1 (6 bases). The CDR3 sequence is 16 residues long. V was shortened by 1 base and J by 4 bases, with 14 bases between the two germline ends. Germline V gene sequence: CDR1 SGDLS, CDR2 YYNGEE. CDR3 in DNA: TGTGCCAGCAGCGTATGGGCAGGGGCTATCACCGGGGAGCTGTTTTTT. Protein sequence: CASSVWAGAITGELFF.

This clonotype appeared a few times. The CDR3 nucleotides read TGTGCCAGCAGCTTAGGACGGGCGGGAGGGCCGCAAGAGACCCAGTACTTC. It translates to CASSLGRAGGPQETQYF. The genes are TRBV11-2 and TRBJ2-5, with 9 bases lining up with TRBD2. V shed 1 base, J shed 2 bases, and the junction held 8 bases outside the gene matches. Germline CDR1 reads SGHAT; CDR2 reads FQNNGV. CDR3 length equals 17 residues.

The table lists this clonotype with many counts. The chain has TRBV7-9 and TRBJ2-7; the D gene is possibly TRBD1 (5 bases). Looked up from germline, CDR1 is SEHNR and CDR2 is FQNEAQ (reference sequence). Between the trimmed V and J ends, which lost 1 base and 5 bases, there was a span of 9 bases. The CDR3 is 13 residues long. The DNA for the CDR3 is TGTGCCAGCAGCTTAGGCAGGGATGACGAGCAGTACTTC. Residues: CASSLGRDDEQYF.

This clonotype was seen many times. V is TRBV9 and J is TRBJ1-2; perhaps TRBD1 as D (5 bases). With 0 bases removed from V and 8 bases from J, the gap between germline ends came to 20 bases. Germline CDR1 is SGDLS and CDR2 is YYNGEE. The CDR3 is 16 residues long. The CDR3: CASSVAVPGEGEGYTF. The CDR3 DNA sequence: TGTGCCAGCAGCGTAGCAGTCCCGGGGGAGGGCGAGGGCTACACCTTC.

V usage is TRBV24-1 and J usage is TRBJ2-7, with 8 bases matching TRBD1. Germline loops: CDR1 KGHDR, CDR2 SFDVKD. Trimming removed 5 bases from V and 1 base from J; junction bases left unmatched: 6. The CDR3 runs 15 residues. CDR3 in amino acids: CATSGIRDRSYEQYF. The CDR3 DNA is TGTGCCACCAGTGGTATCCGGGACAGGTCCTACGAGCAGTACTTC.

The V call is TRBV7-8, the J call TRBJ2-7; tentatively, D is TRBD1 (6 bases). CDR1 is SGHVS and CDR2 is FQNEAQ in the germline V gene. Between the trimmed V and J ends, which lost 2 bases and 4 bases, there was a span of 12 bases. This CDR3 is built from 14 residues. This chain's CDR3 is CASSLSGTRYEQYF. CDR3 sequence (DNA): TGTGCCAGCAGCTTATCCGGGACAAGGTACGAGCAGTACTTC.

The genes are TRBV10-3 and TRBJ1-1, with D maybe TRBD1 (6 bases). The germline V gene has CDR1 ENHRY and CDR2 SYGVKD. V was shortened by 2 bases and J by 4 bases, with 14 bases between the two germline ends. The CDR3 length is 15 residues. CDR3 residues: CAISEGTGLSTEAFF. The CDR3 nucleotides read TGTGCCATCAGTGAGGGTACAGGGTTGAGCACTGAAGCTTTCTTT.

J is TRBJ2-2 and V is TRBV6-5, with D perhaps matching TRBD2 (5 bases). Germline CDR1 MNHEY, CDR2 SVGAGI. The CDR3 is 12 amino acids. V was pared by 8 bases and J by 5 bases, with 9 bases between. Here the CDR3 reads CASGTGTGELFF. CDR3 coding DNA: TGTGCCAGCGGAACGGGGACCGGGGAGCTGTTTTTT.